Listed below are T cell receptor beta chains from one sample, sequenced in a study of a mutant IDH1 vaccine in newly diagnosed glioma. These receptors lack a known antigen. Clones were read by immunoSEQ multiplex PCR, and TCRdb kept only the in-frame ones, dropping some. The sample shows over 45,000 clones, 80% to 90% of them seen only once. Sequences were derived from PBMCs, sampled from a glioma patient whose treatment included an IDH1 peptide vaccine. The receptors were gathered from a woman aged 45-65 years with glioma. CDR3s include the opening cysteine and the closing phenylalanine or tryptophan. Fields, in order: V gene, J gene, D gene, clone size, CDR3 DNA, CDR3 protein. A D gene is named only where the DNA matches it firmly. Not all rows give a size; the values are once, few, many and, for expanded clones, a class.

>TRBV9|TRBJ1-5|TRBD1|-
TGTGCCAGCAGCTCCTGGACAGGTCGACATTTT
CASSSWTGRHF
>TRBV6-5|TRBJ1-2|-|-
TGTGCCAGCAGTTACTCGTCAGGGAGGGAGGGTGGCTACACCTTC
CASSYSSGREGGYTF
>TRBV7-9|TRBJ1-5|-|-
TGTGCCTATGCACGGGGCTCGGGGCAGCCCCAGCATTTT
CAYARGSGQPQHF
>TRBV6-1|TRBJ2-2|-|-
TGTGCCAGCAGTGTCGGGCAGTACCCCGGGGAGCTGTTTTTT
CASSVGQYPGELFF
>TRBV9|TRBJ2-5|-|-
TGTGCCAGCAGCGTGGGGCCCGGACCACGCCAAGAGACCCAGTACTTC
CASSVGPGPRQETQYF
>TRBV7-8|TRBJ2-1|-|-
TGTGCCAGCAGCTTAGTATTGGCCCTTGACAGGTCTGGTGAGCAGTTCTTC
CASSLVLALDRSGEQFF
>TRBV5-4|TRBJ2-1|-|-
TGTGCCAGCAGCCGACAGAACAATGAGCAGTTCTTC
CASSRQNNEQFF
>TRBV14|TRBJ2-1|-|-
TGTGCCAGCAGCCAAGTCCACCTGCGGTGGGTCGGGCAGTTCTTC
CASSQVHLRWVGQFF
>TRBV10-3|TRBJ2-2|TRBD1|-
TGTGCCATCAGTGAGGCCGACAGGGGGCCCGGGGAGCTGTTTTTT
CAISEADRGPGELFF
>TRBV6-6|TRBJ1-2|-|-
TGTGCCTCTTCCGAAGGGGGCTACACCTTC
CASSEGGYTF
>TRBV30|TRBJ2-1|TRBD2|-
TGTGCCTGGAAACGTTTAGCGGGGGCCAACAATGAGCAGTTCTTC
CAWKRLAGANNEQFF
>TRBV4-3|TRBJ1-6|TRBD1|-
TGCGCCAGCAGCCAAGATGGGACAGCAGAATCACCCCTCCACTTT
CASSQDGTAESPLHF
>TRBV5-1|TRBJ2-2|-|once
TGCGCCAGCACCCTCAACGTCCCAGGGCTATGGTCCGGGGAGCTGTTTTTT
CASTLNVPGLWSGELFF
>TRBV30|TRBJ2-7|TRBD1|once
TGTGCCTGGTCCCAGGGGGTCGAGCAGTACTTC
CAWSQGVEQYF
>TRBV4-1|TRBJ1-5|TRBD1|few
TGCGCCAGCAGCCGCGAGACAGGGGGATATCAGCCCCAGCATTTT
CASSRETGGYQPQHF
>TRBV4-3|TRBJ1-4|-|-
TGCGCCAGCAGCCAGGGGCTGACAAATGAAAAACTGTTTTTT
CASSQGLTNEKLFF
>TRBV19|TRBJ1-4|-|-
TGTGCCAGTAGCAAGAGAGGATGGACTAATGAAAAACTGTTTTTT
CASSKRGWTNEKLFF
>TRBV5-1|TRBJ2-5|-|-
TGCGCCAGCAGCTTGGGAATAGTTCAACAGCCCCAAGAGACCCAGTACTTC
CASSLGIVQQPQETQYF
>TRBV6-1|TRBJ1-2|-|-
TGTGCCAGCAGTGAAGCCTCCCTTAGTGGCTACACCTTC
CASSEASLSGYTF
>TRBV4-2|TRBJ1-2|TRBD1|-
TGTGCCAGCAGGGGAGGGGGCGCGAACTATGGCTACACCTTC
CASRGGGANYGYTF
>TRBV2|TRBJ1-2|-|-
TGTGCCAGCAGTGAACACGAAGGCGGCTATGGCTACACCTTC
CASSEHEGGYGYTF
>TRBV5-1|TRBJ1-1|-|-
TGCGCCAGCAGCTTGGAAAGGGGGACCAGCATGAACACTGAAGCTTTCTTT
CASSLERGTSMNTEAFF
>TRBV11-1|TRBJ2-1|TRBD2|-
TGTGCCAGCAGCTCCGGGACTAGCGTATACAATGAGCAGTTCTTC
CASSSGTSVYNEQFF
>TRBV7-2|TRBJ1-4|-|-
TGTGCCAGCAGCTTAGGGGACGGGGCCAAACTGTTTTTT
CASSLGDGAKLFF
>TRBV30|TRBJ1-2|TRBD1|-
TGTGCCTGGAGTGTACCTAGGACAGGGTATGGCTACACCTTC
CAWSVPRTGYGYTF
>TRBV19|TRBJ1-1|-|-
TGTGCCAGTAGGCTACAGGGATCGAACACTGAAGCTTTCTTT
CASRLQGSNTEAFF
>TRBV10-3|TRBJ2-5|-|-
TGTGCCATCAGCCGAGGGGGAGAAGAGACCCAGTACTTC
CAISRGGEETQYF
>TRBV29-1|TRBJ1-2|-|once
TGCAGCGTTGATAGAGAGACGGTTGGCTACACCTTC
CSVDRETVGYTF
>TRBV19|TRBJ1-1|TRBD1|-
TGTGCCAGTAGGGGACAGGGCCCCGGGAACACTGAAGCTTTCTTT
CASRGQGPGNTEAFF
>TRBV5-1|TRBJ2-3|-|-
TGCGCCAGCAGCCCCGATGGACCCACAGATACGCAGTATTTT
CASSPDGPTDTQYF
>TRBV18|TRBJ2-7|-|-
TGTGCCAGCTCACGCACGACAGAGTCCTACGAGCAGTACTTC
CASSRTTESYEQYF
>TRBV4-2|TRBJ1-5|TRBD1|once
TGTGCCAGCAGCCAAGAAGGGGGCCAGAATCAGCCCCAGCATTTT
CASSQEGGQNQPQHF
>TRBV19|TRBJ2-7|-|once
TGTGCCAGTAGTCAAACAGGGATCTCCTACGAGCAGTACTTC
CASSQTGISYEQYF
>TRBV18|TRBJ2-1|-|-
TGTGCCAGCTCACCCGGGAACAATGAGCAGTTCTTC
CASSPGNNEQFF
>TRBV25-1|TRBJ1-6|-|-
TGTGCCAGCAGTGAGGCTATCGGAGAGACTTCACCCCTCCACTTT
CASSEAIGETSPLHF
>TRBV28|TRBJ1-6|TRBD1|few
TGTGCCATTAGGACAGGCTATAATTCACCCCTCCACTTT
CAIRTGYNSPLHF
>TRBV11-2|TRBJ2-3|-|-
TGTGCCAGCAGCTTAACAGGTTACACAGATACGCAGTATTTT
CASSLTGYTDTQYF
>TRBV2|TRBJ2-7|-|-
TGTGCCAGCAGTGAAGTCAGCTCCTACGAGCAGTACTTC
CASSEVSSYEQYF
>TRBV5-6|TRBJ2-3|-|once
TGTGCCAGCAGTCCTAACCCGGGGTCTAGCACAGATACGCAGTATTTT
CASSPNPGSSTDTQYF
>TRBV7-9|TRBJ2-7|-|-
TGTGCCAGCAGCCAAACCGGTACAGCCGGCGAGCAGTACTTC
CASSQTGTAGEQYF
>TRBV10-1|TRBJ2-7|-|-
TGCGCCAGCAGTGAGTCTGGGCAGGGGACCTACGAGCAGTACTTC
CASSESGQGTYEQYF
>TRBV4-1|TRBJ2-2|TRBD2|-
TGCGCCAGCAGCCTAAGACTAGCGGGGGGGCCGGCAACCGGGGAGCTGTTTTTT
CASSLRLAGGPATGELFF
>TRBV14|TRBJ1-6|-|-
TGTGCCAGCAGCCATCGAGGGGGGTCACCCCTCCACTTT
CASSHRGGSPLHF
>TRBV19|TRBJ2-7|-|-
TGTGCCAGTAGCTCCGGCAGGGGAACCTACGAGCAGTACTTC
CASSSGRGTYEQYF
>TRBV5-1|TRBJ1-2|-|-
TGCGCCAGCAGCTTGGACAGCCAAAACTATGGCTACACCTTC
CASSLDSQNYGYTF
>TRBV7-2|TRBJ2-3|-|-
TGTGCCAGCAGCTTAGACACCCACTACACAGATACGCAGTATTTT
CASSLDTHYTDTQYF
>TRBV6-4|TRBJ1-6|-|-
TGTGCCAGCAGTGACTCAGGGGACGGGGGACCCCTCCACTTT
CASSDSGDGGPLHF
>TRBV28|TRBJ1-2|-|-
TGTGCCAGCAGTCCTCCGACAGGAATCTATGGCTACACCTTC
CASSPPTGIYGYTF
>TRBV4-1|TRBJ1-5|-|-
TGCGCCAGCAGGATGTCCGGGGGCGGCAATCAGCCCCAGCATTTT
CASRMSGGGNQPQHF
>TRBV9|TRBJ2-7|TRBD2|-
TGTGCCAGCAGCATTTTGACGGGGGGATGGCAGTACTTC
CASSILTGGWQYF
>TRBV19|TRBJ1-2|TRBD1|-
TGTGCCACGGGACAGGGCGGTGGCTACACCTTC
CATGQGGGYTF
>TRBV5-1|TRBJ1-2|-|-
TGCGCCAGCGCGACATCCCCTAACTATGGCTACACCTTC
CASATSPNYGYTF
>TRBV6-5|TRBJ2-2|-|few
TGTGCCAGCAGCAACCCGAACACCGGGGAGCTGTTTTTT
CASSNPNTGELFF
>TRBV19|TRBJ2-1|TRBD1|-
TGTGCCAGTAAGCCGGGACAGGGGCGAAATGAGCAGTTCTTC
CASKPGQGRNEQFF
>TRBV6-1|TRBJ2-2|TRBD2|-
TGTGCCAGCAGTGCTTATAGCGGGGGGGCGGCCGGGGAGCTGTTTTTT
CASSAYSGGAAGELFF